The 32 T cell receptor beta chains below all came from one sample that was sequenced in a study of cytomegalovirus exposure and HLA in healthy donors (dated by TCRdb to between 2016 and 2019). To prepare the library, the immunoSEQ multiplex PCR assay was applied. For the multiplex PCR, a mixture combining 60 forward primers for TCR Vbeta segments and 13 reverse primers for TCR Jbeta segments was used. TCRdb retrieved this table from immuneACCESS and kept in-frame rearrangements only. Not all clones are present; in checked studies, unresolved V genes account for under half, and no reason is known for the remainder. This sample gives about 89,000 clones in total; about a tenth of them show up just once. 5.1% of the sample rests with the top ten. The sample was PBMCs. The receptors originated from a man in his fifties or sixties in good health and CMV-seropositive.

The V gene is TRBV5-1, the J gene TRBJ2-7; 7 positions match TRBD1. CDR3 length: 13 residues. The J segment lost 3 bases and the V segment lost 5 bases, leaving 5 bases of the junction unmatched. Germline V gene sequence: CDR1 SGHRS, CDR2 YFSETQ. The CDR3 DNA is TGCGCCAGCAGAAGGGACAGCCTCTACGAGCAGTACTTC. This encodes CASRRDSLYEQYF. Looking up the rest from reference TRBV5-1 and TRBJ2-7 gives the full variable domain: KAGVTQTPRYLIKTRGQQVTLSCSPISGHRSVSWYQQTPGQGLQFLFEYFSETQRNKGNFPGRFSGRQFSNSRSEMNVSTLELGDSALYLCASRRDSLYEQYFGPGTRLTVT.

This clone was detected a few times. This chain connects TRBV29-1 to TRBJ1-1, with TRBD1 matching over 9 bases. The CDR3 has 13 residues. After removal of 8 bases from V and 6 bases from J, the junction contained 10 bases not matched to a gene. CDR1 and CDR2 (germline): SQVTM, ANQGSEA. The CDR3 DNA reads TGCAGCACCGACAGGGGGATGGGCGCTGAAGCTTTCTTT. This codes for CSTDRGMGAEAFF.

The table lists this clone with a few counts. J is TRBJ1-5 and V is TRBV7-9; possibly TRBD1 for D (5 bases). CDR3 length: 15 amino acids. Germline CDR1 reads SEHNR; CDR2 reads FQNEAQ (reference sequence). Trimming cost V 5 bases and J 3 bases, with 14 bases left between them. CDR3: CASSGRGSANQPQHF. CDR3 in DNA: TGTGCCAGCAGCGGGCGGGGGAGCGCCAATCAGCCCCAGCATTTT.

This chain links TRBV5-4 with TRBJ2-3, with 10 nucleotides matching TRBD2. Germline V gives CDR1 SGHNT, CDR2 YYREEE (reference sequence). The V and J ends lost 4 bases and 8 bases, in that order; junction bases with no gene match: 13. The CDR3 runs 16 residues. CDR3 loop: CASSPARTSGTGTQYF. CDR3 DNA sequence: TGTGCCAGCAGCCCGGCAAGGACTAGCGGCACGGGTACGCAGTATTTT.

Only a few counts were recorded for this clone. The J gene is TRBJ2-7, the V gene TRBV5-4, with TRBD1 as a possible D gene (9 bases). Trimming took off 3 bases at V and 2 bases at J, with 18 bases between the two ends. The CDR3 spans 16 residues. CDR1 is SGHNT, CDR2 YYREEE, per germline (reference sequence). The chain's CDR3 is CASSSGGTGNPYEQYF. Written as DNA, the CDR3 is TGTGCCAGCAGCTCGGGGGGGACAGGGAATCCCTACGAGCAGTACTTC.

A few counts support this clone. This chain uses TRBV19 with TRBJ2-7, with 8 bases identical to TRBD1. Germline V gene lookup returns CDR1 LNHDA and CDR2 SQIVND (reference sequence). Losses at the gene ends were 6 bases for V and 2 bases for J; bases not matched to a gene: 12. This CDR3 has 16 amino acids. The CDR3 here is CASRRTGLDLAYEQYF. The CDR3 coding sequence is TGTGCCAGTAGGAGGACAGGGCTAGATCTGGCCTACGAGCAGTACTTC.

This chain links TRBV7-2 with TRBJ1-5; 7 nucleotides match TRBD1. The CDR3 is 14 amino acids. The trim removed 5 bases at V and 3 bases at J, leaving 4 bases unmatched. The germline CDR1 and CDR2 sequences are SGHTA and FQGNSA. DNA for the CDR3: TGTGCCAGCAGCCCAGGGGGGTACAATCAGCCCCAGCATTTT. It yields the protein CASSPGGYNQPQHF.

The CDR3 nucleotides read TGTGCCAGCAGCTCAAGACATCCCAGCTCTGGAAACACCATATATTTT. It is translated as CASSSRHPSSGNTIYF. The rearrangement joins TRBV7-8 to TRBJ1-3; D remains ambiguous. The ends were cut back, 4 bases at V and 0 bases at J, with 13 bases in the middle. Germline V gene lookup returns CDR1 SGHVS and CDR2 FQNEAQ. This CDR3 has 16 residues.

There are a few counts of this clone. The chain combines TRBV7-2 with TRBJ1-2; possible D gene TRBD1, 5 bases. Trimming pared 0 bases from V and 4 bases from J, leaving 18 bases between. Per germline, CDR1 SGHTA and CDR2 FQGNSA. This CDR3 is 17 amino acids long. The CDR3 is CASSLAGRAGLSYGYTF. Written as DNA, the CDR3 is TGTGCCAGCAGCTTAGCGGGGAGGGCAGGGCTTAGCTATGGCTACACCTTC.

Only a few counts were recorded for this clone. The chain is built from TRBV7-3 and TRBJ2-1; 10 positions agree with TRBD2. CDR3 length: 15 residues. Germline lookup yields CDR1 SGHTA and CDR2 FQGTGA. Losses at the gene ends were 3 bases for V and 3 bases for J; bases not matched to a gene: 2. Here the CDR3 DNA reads TGTGCCAGCAGCTTTGGACTAGCGGACTACAATGAGCAGTTCTTC. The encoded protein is CASSFGLADYNEQFF. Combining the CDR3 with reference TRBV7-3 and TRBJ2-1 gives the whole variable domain GAGVSQTPSNKVTEKGKYVELRCDPISGHTALYWYRQSLGQGPEFLIYFQGTGAADDSGLPNDRFFAVRPEGSVSTLKIQRTERGDSAVYLCASSFGLADYNEQFFGPGTRLTVL.

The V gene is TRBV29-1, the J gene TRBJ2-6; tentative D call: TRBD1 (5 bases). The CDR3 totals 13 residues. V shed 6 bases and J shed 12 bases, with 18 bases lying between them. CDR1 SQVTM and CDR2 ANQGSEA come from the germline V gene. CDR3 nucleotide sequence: TGCAGCGTGGGCCGTGGGGCGGACGGCGTCCTGACTTTC. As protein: CSVGRGADGVLTF.

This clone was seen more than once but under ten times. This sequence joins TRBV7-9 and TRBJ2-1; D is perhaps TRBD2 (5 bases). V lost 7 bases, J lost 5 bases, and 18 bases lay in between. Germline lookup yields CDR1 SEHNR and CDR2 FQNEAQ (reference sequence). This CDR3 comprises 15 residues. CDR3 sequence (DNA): TGTGCCAGCACCTTCTGGGGAGTTGGGGACAATGAGCAGTTCTTC. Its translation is CASTFWGVGDNEQFF.

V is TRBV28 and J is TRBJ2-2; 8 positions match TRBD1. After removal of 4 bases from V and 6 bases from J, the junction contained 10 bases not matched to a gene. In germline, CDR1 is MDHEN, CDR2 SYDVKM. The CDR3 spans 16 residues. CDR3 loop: CASSYRFRGRAGELFF. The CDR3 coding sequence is TGTGCCAGCAGTTATAGGTTCAGGGGGCGGGCCGGGGAGCTGTTTTTT.

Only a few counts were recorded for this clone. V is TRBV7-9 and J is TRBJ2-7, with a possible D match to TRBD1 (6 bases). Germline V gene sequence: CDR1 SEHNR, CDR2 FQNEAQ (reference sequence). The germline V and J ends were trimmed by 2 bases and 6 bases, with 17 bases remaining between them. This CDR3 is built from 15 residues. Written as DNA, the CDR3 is TGTGCCAGCAGCTTACTGGGACATATCCCCTCCGAGCAGTACTTC. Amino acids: CASSLLGHIPSEQYF.

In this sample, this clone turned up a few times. The DNA for the CDR3 is TGTGCCAGCAGTTTGACGGGACAGGGCACAGATACGCAGTATTTT. Its translation: CASSLTGQGTDTQYF. The rearrangement joins TRBV27 to TRBJ2-3, with 8 bases matching TRBD1. V dropped 3 bases and J dropped 1; count of bases not matched to a gene: 3. Germline V gene lookup returns CDR1 MNHEY and CDR2 SMNVEV (reference sequence). The CDR3 covers 15 residues.

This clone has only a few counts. The CDR3 DNA reads TGTGCCAGCAGTCCCGGGACAGGGGGAATGAGCGAGCAGTACTTC. It yields the protein CASSPGTGGMSEQYF. The V gene is TRBV27, the J gene TRBJ2-7, with 11 bases identical to TRBD1. Trimming at V came to 5 bases and at J to 6 bases, leaving 9 bases not matched to a gene. Per the germline V gene, CDR1 is MNHEY and CDR2 is SMNVEV (reference sequence). This CDR3 comprises 15 residues.

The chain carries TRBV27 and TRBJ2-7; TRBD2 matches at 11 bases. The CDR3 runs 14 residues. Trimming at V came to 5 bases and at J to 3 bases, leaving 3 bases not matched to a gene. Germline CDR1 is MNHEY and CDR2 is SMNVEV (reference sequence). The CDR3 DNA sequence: TGTGCCAGCAGTACCACTAGCGGGAGCTACGAGCAGTACTTC. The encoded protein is CASSTTSGSYEQYF.

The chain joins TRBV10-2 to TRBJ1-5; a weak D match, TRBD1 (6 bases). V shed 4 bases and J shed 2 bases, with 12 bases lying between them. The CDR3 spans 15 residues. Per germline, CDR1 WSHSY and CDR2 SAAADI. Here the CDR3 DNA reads TGCGCCAGCAGTGCCACAGGGAGGGGCAATCAGCCCCAGCATTTT. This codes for CASSATGRGNQPQHF.

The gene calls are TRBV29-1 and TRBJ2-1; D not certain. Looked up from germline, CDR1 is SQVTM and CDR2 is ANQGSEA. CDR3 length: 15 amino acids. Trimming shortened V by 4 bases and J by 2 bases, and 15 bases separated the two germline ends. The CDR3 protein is CSVVLIGRTYNEQFF. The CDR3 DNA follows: TGCAGCGTTGTTTTGATCGGCAGGACCTACAATGAGCAGTTCTTC.

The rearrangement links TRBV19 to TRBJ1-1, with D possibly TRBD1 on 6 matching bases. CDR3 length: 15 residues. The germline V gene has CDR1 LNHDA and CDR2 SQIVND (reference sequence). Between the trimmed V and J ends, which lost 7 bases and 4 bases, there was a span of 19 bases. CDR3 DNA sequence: TGTGCCAGTATCCCGGGGGGGGCCGGTGGCACTGAAGCTTTCTTT. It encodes CASIPGGAGGTEAFF.

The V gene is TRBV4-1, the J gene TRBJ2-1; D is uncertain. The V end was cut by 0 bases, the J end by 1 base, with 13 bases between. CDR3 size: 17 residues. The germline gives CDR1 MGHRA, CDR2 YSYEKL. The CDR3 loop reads CASSQEAVVISYNEQFF. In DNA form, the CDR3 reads TGCGCCAGCAGCCAAGAGGCAGTGGTGATTTCCTACAATGAGCAGTTCTTC.

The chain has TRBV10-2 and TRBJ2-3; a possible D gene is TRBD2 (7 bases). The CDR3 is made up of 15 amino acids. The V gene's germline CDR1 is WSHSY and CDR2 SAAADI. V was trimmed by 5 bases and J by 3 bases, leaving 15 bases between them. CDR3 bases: TGCGCCAGCAGTCGGCTAGGGGGGGGGACAGATACGCAGTATTTT. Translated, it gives CASSRLGGGTDTQYF.

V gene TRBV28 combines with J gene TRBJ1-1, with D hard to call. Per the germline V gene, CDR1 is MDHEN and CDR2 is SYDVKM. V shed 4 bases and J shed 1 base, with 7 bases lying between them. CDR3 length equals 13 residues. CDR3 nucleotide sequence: TGTGCCAGCAGTTCAAACAGGAACACTGAAGCTTTCTTT. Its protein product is CASSSNRNTEAFF.

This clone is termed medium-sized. CDR3 amino acids: CASSRPNTEAFF. DNA of the CDR3: TGTGCCAGCTCGAGGCCGAACACTGAAGCTTTCTTT. The chain has TRBV7-2 and TRBJ1-1; D is uncertain. Trimming removed 8 bases at V and 1 base at J, with 8 bases between. Germline CDR1 is SGHTA and CDR2 is FQGNSA. The CDR3 has 12 amino acids.

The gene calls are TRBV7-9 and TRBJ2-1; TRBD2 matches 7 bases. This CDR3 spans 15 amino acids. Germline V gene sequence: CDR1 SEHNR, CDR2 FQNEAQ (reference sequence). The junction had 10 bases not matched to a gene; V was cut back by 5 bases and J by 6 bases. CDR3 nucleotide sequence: TGTGCCAGCAGCCCTACCCCGGCTAGCGGCAATGAGCAGTTCTTC. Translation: CASSPTPASGNEQFF. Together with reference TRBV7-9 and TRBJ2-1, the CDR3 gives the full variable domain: DTGVSQNPRHKITKRGQNVTFRCDPISEHNRLYWYRQTLGQGPEFLTYFQNEAQLEKSRLLSDRFSAERPKGSFSTLEIQRTEQGDSAMYLCASSPTPASGNEQFFGPGTRLTVL.

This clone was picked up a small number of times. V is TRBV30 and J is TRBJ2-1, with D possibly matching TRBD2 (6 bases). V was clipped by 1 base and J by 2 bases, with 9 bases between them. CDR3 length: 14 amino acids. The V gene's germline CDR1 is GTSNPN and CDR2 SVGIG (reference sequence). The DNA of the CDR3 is TGTGCCTGGAGTGAGTGGGAGGCCTACAATGAGCAGTTCTTC. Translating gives CAWSEWEAYNEQFF.

CDR3: CASSLPGQGSGANVLTF. The CDR3 region has the DNA TGTGCCAGTAGTTTGCCGGGACAGGGTTCTGGGGCCAACGTCCTGACTTTC. The rearrangement uses TRBV19 and TRBJ2-6, with 9 bases identical to TRBD1. The CDR3 loop spans 17 amino acids. Germline V gene lookup returns CDR1 LNHDA and CDR2 SQIVND (reference sequence). Trimming took 5 bases from V and 1 from J; bases not matched to a gene: 6.

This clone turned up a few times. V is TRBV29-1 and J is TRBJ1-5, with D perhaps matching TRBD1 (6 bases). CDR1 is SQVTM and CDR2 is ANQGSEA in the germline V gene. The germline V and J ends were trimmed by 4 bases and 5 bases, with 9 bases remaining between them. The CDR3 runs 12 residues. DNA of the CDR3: TGCAGCGTTGTCGAGGGGGATCAGCCCCAGCATTTT. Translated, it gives CSVVEGDQPQHF.

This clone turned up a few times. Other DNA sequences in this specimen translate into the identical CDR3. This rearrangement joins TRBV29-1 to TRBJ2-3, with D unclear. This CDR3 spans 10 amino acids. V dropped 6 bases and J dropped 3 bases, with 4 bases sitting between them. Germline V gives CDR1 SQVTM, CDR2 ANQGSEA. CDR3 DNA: TGCAGCGTGTCGACAGATACGCAGTATTTT. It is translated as CSVSTDTQYF.

The chain's CDR3 is CASSLTPGLATQYF. The CDR3 bases are TGTGCCAGCAGTTTAACTCCGGGACTAGCTACGCAGTATTTT. This chain uses TRBV27 with TRBJ2-3, with 9 bases lining up with TRBD2. CDR1 is MNHEY and CDR2 is SMNVEV in the germline V gene (reference sequence). The CDR3 is made up of 14 amino acids. V was clipped by 2 bases and J by 8 bases; unmatched bases: 5.

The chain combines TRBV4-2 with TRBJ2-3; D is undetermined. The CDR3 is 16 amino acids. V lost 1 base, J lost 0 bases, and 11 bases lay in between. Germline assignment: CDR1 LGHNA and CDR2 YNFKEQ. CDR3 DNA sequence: TGTGCCAGCAGCCAAGGGTCAGGCCCGAGCACAGATACGCAGTATTTT. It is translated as CASSQGSGPSTDTQYF.

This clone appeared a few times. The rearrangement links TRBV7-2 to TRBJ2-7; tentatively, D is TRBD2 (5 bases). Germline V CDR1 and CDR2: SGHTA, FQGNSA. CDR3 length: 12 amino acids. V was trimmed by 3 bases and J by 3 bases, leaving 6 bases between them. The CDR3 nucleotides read TGTGCCAGCAGCTTTAGCGACTACGAGCAGTACTTC. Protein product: CASSFSDYEQYF.